This TCR beta chain derives from a study of blood T cells in healthy people across ages. A second roughly 6 to 12 cycle PCR used barcoded and J-beta primers. MiXCR was run by TCRdb on the 5' RACE reads, yielding one entry per CDR3 protein. The sample holds 1.5 million to 2 million distinct CDR3 sequences, roughly 28% seen once. This clonotype has a handful of counts. What it binds is unknown. V shed 6 bases and J shed 5 bases, with 19 bases lying between them. The CDR3 has 15 residues. Germline CDR1 reads MDHEN; CDR2 reads SYDVKM. Study findings and constraints: Diversity of TCR beta per million T cells declined in a roughly linear way with age.

There were healthy Caucasian individuals from Russia, aged 6 to 90, serving as donors. PBMCs, at least 6 million per sample, were isolated. Total RNA was isolated from each sample in quantities of at least 6 micrograms. The receptor was isolated from a woman aged 25 to 39 in good health. The sequenced sample consisted of blood. The chain employs TRBV28 and TRBJ2-5; D gene ambiguous. CDR3 protein: CASSHGLSVGETQYF. The DNA of the CDR3 is TGTGCCAGCAGCCACGGCCTCTCTGTGGGGGAGACCCAGTACTTC.